This T cell receptor (beta chain) was documented in a study of shared clonotypes between healthy human individuals. Method: immunoSEQ multiplex PCR; TCRdb's copy keeps in-frame clones and lacks some. The data contain 2 million to 2.5 million clones, roughly 95% of them seen just once; the ten biggest clones take up more than 0.1%. The CDR3 loop spans 13 amino acids. V was pared by 6 bases and J by 6 bases, with 14 bases between. Germline V lookup: CDR1 ENHRY, CDR2 SYGVKD. The rearrangement uses TRBV10-3 and TRBJ1-1; a weak D match, TRBD1 (5 bases). Sequencing input: naive CD4+ T cells sorted from blood. The sample's subset: CD45RA+ positively selected. This clonotype was sampled from a man in his late teens or twenties in good health. The DNA of the CDR3 is TGTGCCATCAGCCTCGGGGGACGTGCTGAAGCTTTCTTT. The encoded protein is CAISLGGRAEAFF.